Listed here are 8 T cell receptor beta chains from one sample, sequenced in a study of blood T cell repertoires in COVID-19. Here immunoSEQ multiplex PCR was the method, and the copy in TCRdb shows in-frame clones only, minus some. The profile covers roughly 220,000 clones, with about four fifths appearing a single time and about 1.3% taken by the ten largest. What was sequenced was PBMCs or T cells enriched from blood (not recorded which). The origin of the receptors is a woman aged 35 to 49 with acute COVID-19.

The chain employs TRBV5-3 and TRBJ1-3; TRBD1 might be the D (5 bases). TRBV5-3 carries the ORF label, with uncertain function. V lost 4 bases to trimming and J lost 0 bases, with 20 bases between them. The CDR3 is 18 amino acids. This CDR3 reads CARSPVGGQGPSGNTIYF. The CDR3, as DNA: TGTGCCAGAAGCCCGGTGGGCGGTCAGGGCCCCTCTGGAAACACCATATATTTT.

The V and J genes are TRBV5-1 and TRBJ2-1; 8 bases fit TRBD2. Trimming removed 0 bases from V and 10 bases from J; junction bases left unmatched: 12. Per germline, CDR1 SGHRS and CDR2 YFSETQ. The CDR3 sequence is 16 residues long. The CDR3 here is CASSLAGTRGSGEQFF. The CDR3 DNA follows: TGCGCCAGCAGCTTGGCCGGGACTAGGGGGTCTGGAGAGCAGTTCTTC.

This clone appeared once. The chain recombines TRBV18 with TRBJ2-5, with D possibly being TRBD1 (6 bases). The V gene's germline CDR1 is KGHSH and CDR2 LQKENI. CDR3 length: 13 amino acids. V was trimmed by 5 bases and J by 3 bases, leaving 10 bases between them. CDR3 DNA: TGTGCCAGCTCATCGGACAGCAAAGAGACCCAGTACTTC. This encodes CASSSDSKETQYF.

The V call is TRBV12-3 or TRBV12-4, the J call TRBJ1-2; 7 positions agree with TRBD1. The V segment lost 3 bases and the J segment 7 bases; nucleotides outside the gene matches: 5. The CDR3 totals 13 residues. For the CDR3, the DNA is TGTGCCAGCAGTTTGTACAGGGGAAGTGGCTACACCTTC. It translates to CASSLYRGSGYTF.

The chain joins TRBV5-1 to TRBJ2-1, with 11 bases matching TRBD2. This CDR3 contains 15 residues. V lost 3 bases to trimming and J lost 5 bases; unmatched junction nucleotides: 4. Germline values: CDR1 SGHRS, CDR2 YFSETQ. The CDR3 protein is CASSSLAGVDNEQFF. CDR3 bases: TGCGCCAGCAGCTCACTAGCGGGGGTCGACAATGAGCAGTTCTTC.

Concerning this clone: The sample carries other DNA sequences with the same CDR3. This rearrangement joins TRBV27 to TRBJ1-2, with TRBD1 matching over 7 bases. V was pared by 6 bases and J by 5 bases, with 3 bases of the junction left unmatched. CDR3 length: 12 amino acids. Germline V gene lookup returns CDR1 MNHEY and CDR2 SMNVEV (reference sequence). The CDR3 here is CASSAQGYGYTF. The DNA for the CDR3 is TGTGCCAGCAGCGCACAGGGGTATGGCTACACCTTC.

The chain combines TRBV30 with TRBJ1-4; TRBD1 is a possible D gene (5 bases). Germline values: CDR1 GTSNPN, CDR2 SVGIG (reference sequence). This CDR3 contains 12 residues. Trimming shortened V by 2 bases and J by 6 bases, and 7 bases separated the two germline ends. The CDR3 loop is CAWSRQHEKLFF. The DNA for the CDR3 is TGTGCCTGGAGTCGACAGCATGAAAAACTGTTTTTT.

In its sample, this clone was seen a few times. The chain recombines TRBV10-3 with TRBJ1-5; D remains ambiguous. V was clipped by 6 bases and J by 4 bases, with 10 bases between them. This CDR3 is 13 amino acids long. Germline V CDR1 and CDR2: ENHRY, SYGVKD. DNA for the CDR3: TGTGCCATCAGGCCTACAGATAATCAGCCCCAGCATTTT. Translating gives CAIRPTDNQPQHF.